A single sample gave rise to the 3 T cell receptor beta chains below, sequenced in a study of cytomegalovirus exposure and HLA in healthy donors. PCR involved 60 Vbeta and 13 Jbeta primers. Only in-frame clones appear in the TCRdb table, and some are missing; sequencing was by immunoSEQ multiplex PCR. The table shows under 200,000 clones, with around 78% occurring only once. The specimen was PBMCs. Every receptor here comes from a man younger than 40 in good health and CMV-seronegative.

The rearrangement uses TRBV9 and TRBJ2-2; D possibly corresponds to TRBD1 (6 bases). Trimming stripped 0 bases from V and 6 bases from J, with 12 bases between. The CDR3 is made up of 15 amino acids. Germline V gene data show CDR1 as SGDLS and CDR2 as YYNGEE. The CDR3 protein is CASSVDYRAAGELFF. The CDR3 DNA is TGTGCCAGCAGCGTAGATTACAGGGCTGCCGGGGAGCTGTTTTTT.

CDR3 region: CASSEGPGTNTQYF. CDR3 DNA: TGTGCCAGCAGTGAAGGTCCAGGGACAAATACGCAGTATTTT. This chain connects TRBV6-1 to TRBJ2-3, with D perhaps matching TRBD1 (6 bases). V lost 1 base and J lost 7, with 12 bases in between. Germline V gene data show CDR1 as MNHNS and CDR2 as SASEGT. The length of the CDR3 is 14 residues.

The V and J genes are TRBV5-1 and TRBJ1-4, with TRBD1 as a possible D gene (5 bases). The V end was cut by 3 bases, the J end by 4 bases, with 10 bases between. CDR1 is SGHRS and CDR2 is YFSETQ in the germline V gene. This CDR3 is 14 amino acids long. The CDR3 DNA sequence: TGCGCCAGCAGCTACATGGGGCTTAATGAAAAACTGTTTTTT. Amino acids: CASSYMGLNEKLFF.